A single sample is the source of the 6 T cell receptor beta chains below, sequenced in a study of PD-L1 blockade in urothelial cancer. Profiling relied on immunoSEQ multiplex PCR, and the TCRdb table lists in-frame clones only, not all of them. The sample lists 35,000 to 50,000 clones, roughly 91% seen once, with 11% to 15% in the top ten. The starting material was PBMCs, obtained around atezolizumab (anti-PD-L1) treatment. Receptors originate from a woman between 55 and 75 years old with urothelial cancer.

The V call is TRBV13, the J call TRBJ2-7, with 8 bases matching TRBD1. This CDR3 is built from 14 residues. The germline CDR1 and CDR2 sequences are PRHDT and FYEKMQ (reference sequence). Trimming removed 0 bases from V and 5 bases from J; junction bases left unmatched: 3. The chain's CDR3 is CASSLGQGGNEQYF. CDR3 nucleotide sequence: TGTGCCAGCAGCTTAGGACAGGGGGGAAACGAGCAGTACTTC.

The chain joins TRBV5-1 to TRBJ2-5; 8 bases agree with TRBD1. Germline CDR1 reads SGHRS; CDR2 reads YFSETQ. CDR3 length: 14 residues. The junction had 8 bases not matched to a gene; V was cut back by 5 bases and J by 5 bases. CDR3 DNA: TGCGCCAGCAGGGCAGGGGGCTTAGTTGAGACCCAGTACTTC. As protein: CASRAGGLVETQYF.

The V call is TRBV6-6, the J call TRBJ2-1; 8 positions agree with TRBD2. After removal of 6 bases from V and 9 bases from J, the junction contained 10 bases not matched to a gene. The CDR3 totals 14 residues. Germline values: CDR1 MNHNY, CDR2 SVGAGI (reference sequence). CDR3 sequence (DNA): TGTGCCAGCAGCGGACTAGCTCGGTTGGGTGAGCAGTTCTTC. It is translated as CASSGLARLGEQFF.

V is TRBV11-2 and J is TRBJ2-7; TRBD2 agrees at 7 bases. The CDR3 has 15 amino acids. The germline gives CDR1 SGHAT, CDR2 FQNNGV. After removal of 1 base from V and 2 bases from J, the junction contained 5 bases not matched to a gene. The CDR3, as DNA: TGTGCCAGCAGCTTAGGTTGGACTAGTACCTACGAGCAGTACTTC. It specifies CASSLGWTSTYEQYF.

The chain employs TRBV6-6 and TRBJ1-3, with 7 bases identical to TRBD1. Trimming took 1 base from V and 2 from J; bases not matched to a gene: 2. Germline CDR1 is MNHNY and CDR2 is SVGAGI (reference sequence). This CDR3 contains 15 residues. CDR3 region: CASSYFDRAGNTIYF. In DNA form, the CDR3 reads TGTGCCAGCAGTTACTTCGACAGGGCTGGAAACACCATATATTTT.

V usage is TRBV4-2 and J usage is TRBJ2-7, with TRBD1 identical over 8 bases. J lost 4 bases, V lost 0 bases, and 8 bases had no gene match. From germline, CDR1 is LGHNA and CDR2 YNFKEQ. This CDR3 has 16 amino acids. The DNA of the CDR3 is TGTGCCAGCAGCCAAGAAGGCAGGGGGCGCGGATACGAGCAGTACTTC. Its protein is CASSQEGRGRGYEQYF.